The clone carrying this T cell receptor (beta chain) has more than one count but fewer than ten. Its antigen remains unidentified. A read error may account for a junction end that differs from germline. These data come from a study of response to subunit inactivated influenza vaccine. Study-level points and caveats: The authors proposed limited new T cell recruitment per seasonal influenza vaccination.

Each CDR3 protein gets one entry after TCRdb re-called the RT-PCR reads with MiXCR. The sample records under 550,000 distinct CDR3 sequences, approximately 7.8% being singletons. Germline V gene lookup returns CDR1 SEHNR and CDR2 FQNEAQ (reference sequence). The CDR3 is 17 amino acids. The clonotype comes from a man aged 45-69 years who received an inactivated influenza vaccine. Specimen: PBMCs from blood, collected roughly 24 months after vaccination. The chain combines TRBV7-9 with TRBJ2-5; 8 positions agree with TRBD2. The CDR3 sequence is CASGLVLTGRARETQYF. Here the CDR3 DNA reads TGTGCCAGCGGCTTAGTACTTACCGGGAGGGCCCGAGAGACCCAGTACTTC.